Sequencing of this T cell receptor (beta chain) was carried out in a study of cytomegalovirus exposure and HLA in healthy donors. Both 60 Vbeta primers and 13 Jbeta primers went into the PCR. Libraries were prepared by immunoSEQ multiplex PCR; TCRdb keeps only in-frame clonotypes and omits some of them. The data show about 160,000 clones, less than 80% seen once. After removal of 10 bases from V and 3 bases from J, the junction contained 5 bases not matched to a gene. Germline V gives CDR1 SEHNR, CDR2 FQNEAQ (reference sequence). CDR3 length: 12 residues. The specimen sequenced was PBMCs. The chain joins TRBV7-9 to TRBJ2-7, with 8 bases aligning to TRBD1. This sequence was found in a man in his forties in good health and CMV-seronegative. The CDR3 loop is CAIPQGGYEQYF. DNA of the CDR3: TGTGCCATCCCACAGGGGGGCTACGAGCAGTACTTC.